The 25 T cell receptor beta chains given below trace back to one sample, sequenced in a study of cytomegalovirus exposure and HLA in healthy donors (dated by TCRdb to the late 2010s). The method behind the library was the immunoSEQ multiplex PCR assay. For the multiplex PCR, a mixture combining 60 forward primers for TCR Vbeta segments and 13 reverse primers for TCR Jbeta segments was used. This immuneACCESS table, as held by TCRdb, lists in-frame sequences with V and J called but not all clones. Of the missing ones, under half trace to an unresolved V gene in checked studies; the others have no known cause. This sample comprises approximately 220,000 clones, around 76% of them detected only once. The biggest ten clones account for approximately 0.6% of the sample. Sequencing was carried out using PBMCs. The receptors derive from a young man in good health and CMV-seronegative.

The chain combines TRBV2 with TRBJ2-1; TRBD1 might be the D (5 bases). The V gene's germline CDR1 is SNHLY and CDR2 FYNNEI. Trimming took 3 bases from V and 10 from J, leaving 7 bases between them. This CDR3 is built from 11 residues. CDR3 nucleotide sequence: TGTGCCAGCAGTGACCCAGGGGAGCAGTTCTTC. Translating gives CASSDPGEQFF. The full variable domain, with the rest looked up from reference TRBV2 and TRBJ2-1, is EPEVTQTPSHQVTQMGQEVILRCVPISNHLYFYWYRQILGQKVEFLVSFYNNEISEKSEIFDDQFSVERPDGSNFTLKIRSTKLEDSAMYFCASSDPGEQFFGPGTRLTVL.

This clone has a handful of counts. This rearrangement joins TRBV6-5 to TRBJ2-7; D might be TRBD1 (5 bases). Germline assignment: CDR1 MNHEY and CDR2 SVGAGI. The V gene lost 1 base and the J gene lost 2 bases, with 12 bases spanning the gap. CDR3 size: 15 residues. CDR3 sequence (DNA): TGTGCCAGCAGTTACTTATCAGGGAACGCCTACGAGCAGTACTTC. Its translation is CASSYLSGNAYEQYF.

This clone has a handful of counts. J is TRBJ2-7 and V is TRBV5-1; a weak D match, TRBD1 (5 bases). The germline V gene encodes CDR1 SGHRS and CDR2 YFSETQ. V was pared by 0 bases and J by 5 bases, with 9 bases between. This CDR3 spans 13 amino acids. The DNA for the CDR3 is TGCGCCAGCAGCTTGGGCCAGGGAAACGAGCAGTACTTC. This encodes CASSLGQGNEQYF. The full variable domain, in which reference TRBV5-1 and TRBJ2-7 provide the parts outside the CDR3, is KAGVTQTPRYLIKTRGQQVTLSCSPISGHRSVSWYQQTPGQGLQFLFEYFSETQRNKGNFPGRFSGRQFSNSRSEMNVSTLELGDSALYLCASSLGQGNEQYFGPGTRLTVT.

The chain couples TRBV19 to TRBJ2-3; tentatively, D is TRBD1 (5 bases). Germline values: CDR1 LNHDA, CDR2 SQIVND (reference sequence). V dropped 5 bases and J dropped 0 bases, with 12 bases sitting between them. This CDR3 is built from 15 residues. The CDR3 DNA sequence: TGTGCCAGTAGTCCCGGACAAGTTAGCACAGATACGCAGTATTTT. Translating gives CASSPGQVSTDTQYF.

V usage is TRBV5-1 and J usage is TRBJ2-5; no definite D call. The V gene's germline CDR1 is SGHRS and CDR2 YFSETQ. The CDR3 loop spans 13 amino acids. V dropped 2 bases and J dropped 3 bases, with 8 bases sitting between them. Here the CDR3 DNA reads TGCGCCAGCAGCTTCGCGGCCGAAGAGACCCAGTACTTC. Translation: CASSFAAEETQYF.

The chain is built from TRBV6-1 and TRBJ1-5, with TRBD1 matching over 9 bases. The V and J ends lost 4 bases and 2 bases, in that order; junction bases with no gene match: 12. The CDR3 contains 18 residues. The germline gives CDR1 MNHNS, CDR2 SASEGT. The CDR3 here is CASSALDRGRWGNQPQHF. CDR3 DNA sequence: TGTGCCAGCAGTGCTCTGGACAGGGGACGGTGGGGCAATCAGCCCCAGCATTTT.

This clone was recorded a few times. The chain is built from TRBV5-4 and TRBJ1-3; D gene uncertain. CDR3 size: 13 residues. Per germline, CDR1 SGHNT and CDR2 YYREEE (reference sequence). V was clipped by 9 bases and J by 2 bases, with 12 bases between them. The CDR3 is CAMRHTPGNTIYF. The CDR3 DNA reads as TGTGCCATGAGACATACCCCTGGAAACACCATATATTTT.

This rearrangement joins TRBV2 to TRBJ1-4, with TRBD1 matching over 8 bases. Trimming removed 2 bases from V and 7 bases from J; junction bases left unmatched: 9. Per the germline V gene, CDR1 is SNHLY and CDR2 is FYNNEI. The CDR3 runs to 16 residues. The CDR3 protein is CASSERTGRFGEKLFF. The CDR3 DNA follows: TGTGCCAGCAGTGAACGGACAGGGCGTTTCGGTGAAAAACTGTTTTTT. The whole variable domain, filled in from reference TRBV2 and TRBJ1-4, reads EPEVTQTPSHQVTQMGQEVILRCVPISNHLYFYWYRQILGQKVEFLVSFYNNEISEKSEIFDDQFSVERPDGSNFTLKIRSTKLEDSAMYFCASSERTGRFGEKLFFGSGTQLSVL.

V is TRBV2 and J is TRBJ2-3, with no clear D. Germline CDR1 SNHLY, CDR2 FYNNEI. The CDR3 runs 13 residues. The V gene lost 6 bases and the J gene lost 0 bases, with 7 bases spanning the gap. This CDR3 is CASRAPSTDTQYF. CDR3 DNA sequence: TGTGCCAGCAGGGCACCTAGCACAGATACGCAGTATTTT.

This chain joins TRBV29-1 and TRBJ1-1, with a tentative D call TRBD1 (5 bases). Trimming removed 5 bases at V and 0 bases at J, with 16 bases between. This CDR3 spans 15 amino acids. Per germline, CDR1 SQVTM and CDR2 ANQGSEA. The chain's CDR3 is CSVTDSLSMNTEAFF. The DNA for the CDR3 is TGCAGCGTTACCGACAGCCTATCAATGAACACTGAAGCTTTCTTT.

The rearrangement uses TRBV5-1 and TRBJ2-1; D unresolved. CDR3 size: 15 residues. The V end lost 1 base, the J end lost 0 bases, and 8 bases lay between the germline ends. Germline assignment: CDR1 SGHRS and CDR2 YFSETQ. The CDR3 reads CASSLSSSSYNEQFF. In DNA form, the CDR3 reads TGCGCCAGCAGCTTGAGTAGTAGCTCCTACAATGAGCAGTTCTTC.

The gene calls are TRBV5-1 and TRBJ2-5; no reliable D call. This CDR3 region has 14 residues. Germline CDR1 SGHRS, CDR2 YFSETQ. The V and J ends lost 1 base and 2 bases respectively, with 9 bases between them. This CDR3 is CASSLSTKQETQYF. The CDR3, as DNA: TGCGCCAGCAGCTTGAGCACTAAACAAGAGACCCAGTACTTC.

CDR3 nucleotide sequence: TGCGCCAGCAGTGAGTCAACAGGGGACGGCTACACCTTC. Its protein product is CASSESTGDGYTF. V gene TRBV10-1 combines with J gene TRBJ1-2; 7 bases are a match to TRBD1. V lost 0 bases and J lost 8; bases outside the gene matches: 3. CDR3 length: 13 amino acids. The V gene's germline CDR1 is WNHNN and CDR2 SYGVQD (reference sequence).

The chain uses TRBV7-8 and TRBJ2-1; 8 nucleotides line up with TRBD1. The germline gives CDR1 SGHVS, CDR2 FQNEAQ. The CDR3 is 13 residues long. V was clipped by 1 base and J by 8 bases; unmatched bases: 1. CDR3 loop: CASSLGTGHEQFF. In nucleotides, the CDR3 is TGTGCCAGCAGCTTAGGGACAGGGCATGAGCAGTTCTTC. The whole variable domain, filled in from reference TRBV7-8 and TRBJ2-1, reads GAGVSQSPRYKVAKRGQDVALRCDPISGHVSLFWYQQALGQGPEFLTYFQNEAQLDKSGLPSDRFFAERPEGSVSTLKIQRTQQEDSAVYLCASSLGTGHEQFFGPGTRLTVL.

The chain recombines TRBV30 with TRBJ1-6, with D unresolved. CDR1 is GTSNPN, CDR2 SVGIG, per germline (reference sequence). Trimming removed 0 bases at V and 7 bases at J, with 13 bases between. CDR3 length: 15 residues. The CDR3 loop is CAWSVRAALNSPLHF. The CDR3 region has the DNA TGTGCCTGGAGTGTGAGGGCAGCTCTGAATTCACCCCTCCACTTT.

This clone showed up just a few times. The V call is TRBV5-1, the J call TRBJ2-1, with 11 bases matching TRBD2. This CDR3 spans 18 amino acids. Germline V gene lookup returns CDR1 SGHRS and CDR2 YFSETQ. V was pared by 4 bases and J by 4 bases, with 13 bases of the junction left unmatched. CDR3 sequence reads: CASSPKGLAGGPYNEQFF. The CDR3 DNA is TGCGCCAGCAGCCCCAAGGGATTAGCGGGAGGGCCTTACAATGAGCAGTTCTTC. Based on the CDR3 plus reference TRBV5-1 and TRBJ2-1, the full variable domain is KAGVTQTPRYLIKTRGQQVTLSCSPISGHRSVSWYQQTPGQGLQFLFEYFSETQRNKGNFPGRFSGRQFSNSRSEMNVSTLELGDSALYLCASSPKGLAGGPYNEQFFGPGTRLTVL.

The chain has TRBV10-1 and TRBJ1-1, with D tentatively TRBD1 (6 bases). The V gene lost 3 bases and the J gene lost 1 base, with 15 bases spanning the gap. The V gene's germline CDR1 is WNHNN and CDR2 SYGVQD (reference sequence). The CDR3 has 16 residues. The CDR3, as DNA: TGCGCCAGCAGTGAAGTTCCGGGGGGGGCGAACACTGAAGCTTTCTTT. Translated, it gives CASSEVPGGANTEAFF.

The chain links TRBV14 to TRBJ2-1; 8 positions agree with TRBD2. CDR1 is SGHDN, CDR2 FVKESK, per germline. This CDR3 contains 15 residues. V lost 2 bases, J lost 0 bases, and 0 bases stayed unmatched. The CDR3 is CASSQTSGSYNEQFF. The CDR3 DNA follows: TGTGCCAGCAGCCAAACTAGCGGCTCCTACAATGAGCAGTTCTTC.

The rearrangement joins TRBV19 to TRBJ1-1; 9 bases line up with TRBD1. The V gene's germline CDR1 is LNHDA and CDR2 SQIVND (reference sequence). Trimming removed 4 bases from V and 5 bases from J; junction bases left unmatched: 8. CDR3 length equals 15 residues. The CDR3 here is CASSTDRGGETEAFF. In nucleotides, the CDR3 is TGTGCCAGTAGTACGGACAGGGGAGGGGAAACTGAAGCTTTCTTT.

The chain is built from TRBV11-3 and TRBJ2-7, with TRBD2 matching over 7 bases. This CDR3 has 17 amino acids. CDR1 and CDR2 from the germline V gene are SGHNT and YENEEA. V trimming: 5 bases; J trimming: 0 bases; junction bases outside the gene matches: 13. The CDR3, as DNA: TGTGCCAGCAGCACCGGAACCGCGCGGGGGAGCTCCTACGAGCAGTACTTC. It is translated as CASSTGTARGSSYEQYF.

The chain joins TRBV11-2 to TRBJ2-7, with 12 positions matching TRBD2. The CDR3 is 16 amino acids. The germline CDR1 and CDR2 sequences are SGHAT and FQNNGV. J gave up 8 bases and V 3 bases, and 11 bases lay outside the gene matches. This CDR3 reads CASSLAPTSGRAQQYF. CDR3 DNA sequence: TGTGCCAGCAGCTTGGCCCCGACTAGCGGGAGAGCTCAGCAGTACTTC.

The rearrangement joins TRBV11-2 to TRBJ2-7, with TRBD2 identical over 8 bases. CDR3 length equals 15 residues. Germline CDR1 and CDR2: SGHAT and FQNNGV. Germline trimming cut 0 bases from V and 2 bases from J; bases unmatched to any gene: 3. This CDR3 is CASSLESGGTYEQYF. CDR3 DNA: TGTGCCAGCAGCTTAGAGAGCGGGGGAACCTACGAGCAGTACTTC.

V usage is TRBV9 and J usage is TRBJ2-1; 10 nucleotides agree with TRBD2. Germline lookup yields CDR1 SGDLS and CDR2 YYNGEE. This CDR3 comprises 17 residues. With 4 bases clipped from V and 4 bases from J, the junction kept 11 bases outside the gene matches. CDR3 sequence reads: CASSRASGSGGYNEQFF. CDR3 in DNA: TGTGCCAGCAGCAGAGCTAGCGGGAGTGGGGGTTACAATGAGCAGTTCTTC.

The V gene is TRBV6-4, the J gene TRBJ1-5; TRBD1 aligns across 7 bases. Germline lookup yields CDR1 MRHNA and CDR2 SNTAGT. CDR3 size: 16 residues. Trimming removed 6 bases from V and 0 bases from J; junction bases left unmatched: 8. The CDR3 spells CASSYNRGSSNQPQHF. CDR3 in DNA: TGTGCCAGCAGCTATAACAGGGGATCTAGCAATCAGCCCCAGCATTTT.

This clone was seen once. This chain joins TRBV9 and TRBJ2-3; 8 nucleotides agree with TRBD1. V shed 2 bases, J shed 6 bases, and the junction held 8 bases outside the gene matches. In germline, CDR1 is SGDLS, CDR2 YYNGEE. CDR3 size: 15 residues. This CDR3 reads CASSVQGAIWDTQYF. The DNA for the CDR3 is TGTGCCAGCAGCGTCCAGGGGGCAATTTGGGATACGCAGTATTTT. Based on the CDR3 plus reference TRBV9 and TRBJ2-3, the full variable domain is DSGVTQTPKHLITATGQRVTLRCSPRSGDLSVYWYQQSLDQGLQFLIQYYNGEERAKGNILERFSAQQFPDLHSELNLSSLELGDSALYFCASSVQGAIWDTQYFGPGTRLTVL.